These 21 T cell receptor beta chains originate from one sample sequenced in a study of low-dose radiotherapy and immunotherapy resistance in tumors (dated by TCRdb to the early 2020s). Explained via the paper, the time point label denotes: after trial treatment. The label giving this sample's treatment or condition can be read as: LDRT plus nivolumab, ipilimumab, low-dose cyclophosphamide and aspirin (RACIN trial). Sequencing took place on an Illumina HiSeq 2500. First-strand cDNA was synthesized using Superscript III and a set of TRAV- and TRBV-specific primers, so that both TCRalpha and TCRbeta chains were covered. TCRs were amplified for about 18 PCR cycles with Phusion, using a constant-region primer paired with the adapter attached to the V primers. The public reads were reanalyzed by TCRdb: fastp trimming at Q25, MiXCR alignment, in-frame beta chains only. Rows with one shared CDR3 protein collapse into an entry with the most common genes and DNA. The sample has about 80,000 distinct CDR3 sequences on record, around a sixth of them singletons. The leading ten clones occupy less than 1.5% of the sample.

The input for sequencing was PBMCs, taken after low-dose radiotherapy plus immunotherapy. These receptors all stem from a male donor with prostate cancer.

This clonotype was recorded many times. This CDR3 reads CASSELVTSEETQYF. In nucleotides, the CDR3 is TGTGCCAGCAGTGAATTGGTAACGTCCGAAGAGACCCAGTACTTC. The chain recombines TRBV25-1 with TRBJ2-5, with D uncertain. Germline V gives CDR1 MGHDK, CDR2 SYGVNS. This CDR3 has 15 amino acids. Trimming removed 1 base at V and 3 bases at J, with 12 bases between.

This clonotype has a count of ten or more. The CDR3 loop is CSVELAAIYNEQFF. In nucleotides, the CDR3 is TGCAGCGTTGAACTGGCGGCGATCTACAATGAGCAGTTCTTC. The rearrangement uses TRBV29-1 and TRBJ2-1; no clear D gene. The CDR3 is 14 amino acids. The germline V and J ends were trimmed by 2 bases and 3 bases, with 11 bases remaining between them. Germline values: CDR1 SQVTM, CDR2 ANQGSEA.

The chain uses TRBV5-1 and TRBJ2-3; TRBD2 matches 10 bases. The junction had 4 bases not matched to a gene; V was cut back by 0 bases and J by 3 bases. Germline lookup yields CDR1 SGHRS and CDR2 YFSETQ. The CDR3 runs to 16 residues. CDR3 protein: CASSLAVAGGTDTQYF. Here the CDR3 DNA reads TGCGCCAGCAGCTTGGCCGTAGCGGGAGGTACAGATACGCAGTATTTT.

Worth noting for this clonotype: This may come from a read error, since a much larger clone is one base off. V usage is TRBV30 and J usage is TRBJ2-1, with D perhaps TRBD1 (6 bases). This CDR3 spans 14 amino acids. Trimming stripped 4 bases from V and 10 bases from J, with 20 bases between. In germline, CDR1 is GTSNPN, CDR2 SVGIG (reference sequence). CDR3 in amino acids: CAWKVQGITYEQFF. The CDR3 nucleotides are TGTGCCTGGAAAGTCCAGGGGATAACCTACGAGCAGTTCTTC.

At least ten counts were recorded for this clonotype. This chain uses TRBV9 with TRBJ2-2; the D gene could be TRBD1 or TRBD2 (5 bases each). V was shortened by 0 bases and J by 1 base, with 13 bases between the two germline ends. Germline CDR1 reads SGDLS; CDR2 reads YYNGEE. The CDR3 sequence is 17 residues long. The CDR3 is CASSVELRGRNTGELFF. In nucleotides, the CDR3 is TGTGCCAGCAGCGTAGAGCTCCGGGGCCGGAACACCGGGGAGCTGTTTTTT. Variable domain in full (rest from reference TRBV9 and TRBJ2-2): DSGVTQTPKHLITATGQRVTLRCSPRSGDLSVYWYQQSLDQGLQFLIQYYNGEERAKGNILERFSAQQFPDLHSELNLSSLELGDSALYFCASSVELRGRNTGELFFGEGSRLTVL.

This clonotype was seen at least ten times. The chain couples TRBV19 to TRBJ2-1; 9 nucleotides agree with TRBD2. V was clipped by 10 bases and J by 15 bases; unmatched bases: 16. There are 13 residues in the CDR3. Germline V CDR1 and CDR2: LNHDA, SQIVND (reference sequence). The CDR3 nucleotides read TGTGCCACGGAAACAGGGCCGCGGGAGGGGTTGTTCTTC. It is translated as CATETGPREGLFF. The full variable domain, its missing parts supplied by reference TRBV19 and TRBJ2-1, is DGGITQSPKYLFRKEGQNVTLSCEQNLNHDAMYWYRQDPGQGLRLIYYSQIVNDFQKGDIAEGYSVSREKKESFPLTVTSAQKNPTAFYLCATETGPREGLFFGPGTRLTVL.

This clonotype was found a few times. The chain employs TRBV15 and TRBJ2-7; no clear D gene. Germline V lookup: CDR1 LNHNV, CDR2 YYDKDF (reference sequence). V dropped 1 base and J dropped 0 bases, with 7 bases sitting between them. The CDR3 totals 14 residues. This CDR3 is CATSRGASSYEQYF. For the CDR3, the DNA is TGTGCCACCAGCAGAGGTGCGAGCTCCTACGAGCAGTACTTC.

This clonotype was seen at least ten times. A junction boundary mismatches the germline segment, possibly from a read error. The chain employs TRBV20-1 and TRBJ1-4, with a possible D match to TRBD1 (5 bases). The CDR3 runs to 14 residues. Germline assignment: CDR1 DFQATT and CDR2 SNEGSKA (reference sequence). The CDR3 region has the DNA TGCAGCGCTAACCCCGGGGCCGGGGATGAAAAACTGTTTTTT. This sequence encodes CSANPGAGDEKLFF.

This clonotype was counted at least ten times. This chain uses TRBV5-4 with TRBJ2-1, with 9 nucleotides matching TRBD2. Germline CDR1 and CDR2: SGHNT and YYREEE (reference sequence). This CDR3 is built from 17 residues. The V gene end was trimmed by 2 bases and the J gene end by 7 bases; junction bases not matched to a gene: 13. The CDR3 is CASSFFISGSVSNEQFF. In DNA form, the CDR3 reads TGTGCCAGCAGCTTTTTCATTAGCGGGAGTGTTTCTAATGAGCAGTTCTTC.

This clonotype is a singleton in its sample. A far larger clone lies a single base away; this is likely a read error. The chain couples TRBV4-3 to TRBJ2-7; D gene ambiguous. CDR3 size: 17 residues. Trimming cost V 0 bases and J 7 bases, with 22 bases left between them. Germline loops: CDR1 LGHNA, CDR2 YSLEER. In DNA, the CDR3 is TGCGCCAGCAGCCAAGACACCGTGGGTAGCTCCTACAATGAGCAGTACTTC. Translated: CASSQDTVGSSYNEQYF.

This clonotype was detected ten times or more. The chain is built from TRBV7-2 and TRBJ2-1; D not certain. The CDR3 covers 13 residues. The V end was cut by 1 base, the J end by 1 base, with 2 bases between. Germline lookup yields CDR1 SGHTA and CDR2 FQGNSA. CDR3: CASSLGSYNEQFF. The CDR3 nucleotides read TGTGCCAGCAGCTTAGGTTCCTACAATGAGCAGTTCTTC.

The chain carries TRBV7-8 and TRBJ2-5; tentative D call: TRBD2 (7 bases). CDR1 is SGHVS, CDR2 FQNEAQ, per germline. The V and J ends lost 3 bases and 4 bases respectively, with 18 bases between them. This CDR3 is 16 amino acids long. The CDR3 region has the DNA TGTGCCAGCAGCTTGGTCACAGGGAGGGTGACAGAGACCCAGTACTTC. Translating it yields CASSLVTGRVTETQYF.

This clonotype was detected ten times or more. This chain connects TRBV6-2 or TRBV6-3 to TRBJ2-1; TRBD1 aligns across 9 bases. The junction had 14 bases not matched to a gene; V was cut back by 4 bases and J by 16 bases. Germline CDR1 reads MNHEY; CDR2 reads SVGEGT. This CDR3 has 14 amino acids. Here the CDR3 DNA reads TGTGCCAGCAGTTCCGGGACAGGGCCGGCTAGCGCTTTCTTC. This codes for CASSSGTGPASAFF.

This clonotype was seen repeatedly, ten times or more. The chain has TRBV6-6 and TRBJ2-2; 8 bases line up with TRBD1. Germline CDR1 reads MNHNY; CDR2 reads SVGAGI (reference sequence). The CDR3 contains 14 residues. V lost 7 bases, J lost 6 bases, and 7 bases stayed unmatched. CDR3 sequence reads: CASKQGARAGELFF. As DNA, the CDR3 is TGTGCCAGCAAGCAGGGGGCGCGAGCCGGGGAGCTGTTTTTT.

J is TRBJ2-1 and V is TRBV30, with D perhaps being TRBD1 or TRBD2 (5 bases each). The CDR3 totals 16 residues. V gave up 2 bases and J gave up 3 bases, with 17 bases separating them. The V gene's germline CDR1 is GTSNPN and CDR2 SVGIG (reference sequence). The CDR3 DNA reads TGTGCCTGGAGTACTGGGACCGGGCGGTTCTACAATGAGCAGTTCTTC. This codes for CAWSTGTGRFYNEQFF. Variable domain in full (rest from reference TRBV30 and TRBJ2-1): SQTIHQWPATLVQPVGSPLSLECTVEGTSNPNLYWYRQAAGRGLQLLFYSVGIGQISSEVPQNLSASRPQDRQFILSSKKLLLSDSGFYLCAWSTGTGRFYNEQFFGPGTRLTVL.

Concerning this clonotype itself: This likely reflects a read error, since a far larger clone is one base away. The V and J genes are TRBV3-1 and TRBJ2-1; possible D gene TRBD1, 6 bases. The V gene lost 2 bases and the J gene lost 10 bases, with 27 bases spanning the gap. This CDR3 comprises 18 residues. CDR1 is LGHDT and CDR2 is YNNKEL in the germline V gene (reference sequence). CDR3 in amino acids: CASSQLAAIRTVSYEQFF. The CDR3, as DNA: TGTGCCAGCAGCCAACTCGCCGCGATACGGACAGTCTCCTACGAGCAGTTCTTC.

This clonotype was counted ten times or more. The chain uses TRBV12-3 or TRBV12-4 and TRBJ2-3; 8 positions agree with TRBD2. CDR3 length: 15 residues. Trimming cost V 3 bases and J 5 bases; bases outside gene matches: 7. This chain's CDR3 is CASSFSGGPGDTQYF. Written as DNA, the CDR3 is TGTGCCAGCAGTTTTTCGGGAGGGCCCGGAGATACGCAGTATTTT.

The V gene is TRBV29-1, the J gene TRBJ2-5, with D perhaps TRBD2 (5 bases). The CDR3 sequence is 12 residues long. V was pared by 3 bases and J by 5 bases, with 10 bases between. Germline V gene sequence: CDR1 SQVTM, CDR2 ANQGSEA. DNA of the CDR3: TGCAGCGTTGATTCTCCGGGGGAGACCCAGTACTTC. This codes for CSVDSPGETQYF.

This clonotype has at least ten counts. The chain links TRBV12-3 or TRBV12-4 to TRBJ1-5; TRBD1 agrees at 7 bases. The CDR3 length is 11 residues. The ends lost 6 bases at V and 10 bases at J; junction bases unmatched: 3. CDR3 in DNA: TGTGCCAGCAGACGACAGGGACCCCAGCATTTT. It is translated as CASRRQGPQHF.

The sample holds many counts of this clonotype. The V call is TRBV20-1, the J call TRBJ2-7; D might be TRBD1 (6 bases). The length of the CDR3 is 14 residues. Per the germline V gene, CDR1 is DFQATT and CDR2 is SNEGSKA (reference sequence). Trimming stripped 0 bases from V and 5 bases from J, with 14 bases between. The CDR3 DNA reads as TGCAGTGCTAGAGATCCTAGGACAGCCCACGAGCAGTACTTC. This gives the protein CSARDPRTAHEQYF.

This clonotype has ten or more counts. The chain is built from TRBV4-1 and TRBJ2-7, with 8 bases lining up with TRBD2. The CDR3 extends over 16 amino acids. Per the germline V gene, CDR1 is MGHRA and CDR2 is YSYEKL. V lost 1 base and J lost 0; bases outside the gene matches: 5. In DNA, the CDR3 is TGCGCCAGCAGCCAAGGGGCGGGACTAGTCTCCTACGAGCAGTACTTC. Translating gives CASSQGAGLVSYEQYF.